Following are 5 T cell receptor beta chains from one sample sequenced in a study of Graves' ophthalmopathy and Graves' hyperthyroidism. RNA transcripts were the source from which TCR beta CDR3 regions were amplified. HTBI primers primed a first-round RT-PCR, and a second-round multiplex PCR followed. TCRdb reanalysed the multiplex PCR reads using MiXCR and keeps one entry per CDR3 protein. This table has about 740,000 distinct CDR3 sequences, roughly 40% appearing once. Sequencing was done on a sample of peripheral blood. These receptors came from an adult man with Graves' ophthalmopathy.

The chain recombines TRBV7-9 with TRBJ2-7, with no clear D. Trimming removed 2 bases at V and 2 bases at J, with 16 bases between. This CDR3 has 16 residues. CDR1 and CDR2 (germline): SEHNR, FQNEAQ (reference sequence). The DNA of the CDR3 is TGTGCCAGCAGCTTACCCCGAGGACGTAGGACCTACGAGCAGTACTTC. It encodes CASSLPRGRRTYEQYF.

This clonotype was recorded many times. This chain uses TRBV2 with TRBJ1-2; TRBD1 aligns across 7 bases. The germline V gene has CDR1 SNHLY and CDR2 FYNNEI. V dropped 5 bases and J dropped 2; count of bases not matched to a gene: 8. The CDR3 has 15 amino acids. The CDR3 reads CASSFDPGQNYGYTF. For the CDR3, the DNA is TGTGCCAGCAGTTTTGATCCGGGACAGAACTATGGCTACACCTTC.

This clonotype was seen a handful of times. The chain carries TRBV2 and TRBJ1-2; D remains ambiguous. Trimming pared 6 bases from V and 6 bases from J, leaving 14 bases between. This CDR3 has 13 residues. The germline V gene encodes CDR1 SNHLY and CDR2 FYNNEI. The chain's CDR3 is CASRPTGFHGYTF. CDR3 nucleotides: TGTGCCAGCAGACCGACCGGTTTCCATGGCTACACCTTC.

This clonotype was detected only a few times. The CDR3 DNA follows: TGTGCCAGCAGCTTAAGGGACTACAATCAGCCCCAGCATTTT. Its protein is CASSLRDYNQPQHF. The chain carries TRBV5-6 and TRBJ1-5, with D maybe TRBD1 (5 bases). CDR1 SGHDT and CDR2 YYEEEE come from the germline V gene. CDR3 size: 14 residues. V dropped 2 bases and J dropped 3 bases, with 9 bases sitting between them.

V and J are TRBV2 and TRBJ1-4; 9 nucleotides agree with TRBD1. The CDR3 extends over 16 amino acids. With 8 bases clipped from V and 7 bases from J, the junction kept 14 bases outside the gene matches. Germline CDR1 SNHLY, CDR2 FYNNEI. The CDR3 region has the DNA TGTGCCAGCTCACGGACGATACAGGGGGCCGGTGAAAAACTGTTTTTT. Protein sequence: CASSRTIQGAGEKLFF.